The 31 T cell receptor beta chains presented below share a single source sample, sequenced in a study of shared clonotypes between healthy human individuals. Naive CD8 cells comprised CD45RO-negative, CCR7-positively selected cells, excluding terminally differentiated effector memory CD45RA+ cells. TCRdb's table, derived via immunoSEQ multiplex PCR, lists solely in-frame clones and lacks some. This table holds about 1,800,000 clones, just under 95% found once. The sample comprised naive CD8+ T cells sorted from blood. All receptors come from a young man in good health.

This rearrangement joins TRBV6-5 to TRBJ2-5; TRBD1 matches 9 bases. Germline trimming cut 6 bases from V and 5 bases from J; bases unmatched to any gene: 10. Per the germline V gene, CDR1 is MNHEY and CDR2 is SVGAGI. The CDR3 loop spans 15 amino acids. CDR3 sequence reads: CASSPGTGPSETQYF. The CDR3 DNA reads TGTGCCAGCAGCCCGGGGACAGGGCCGTCGGAGACCCAGTACTTC.

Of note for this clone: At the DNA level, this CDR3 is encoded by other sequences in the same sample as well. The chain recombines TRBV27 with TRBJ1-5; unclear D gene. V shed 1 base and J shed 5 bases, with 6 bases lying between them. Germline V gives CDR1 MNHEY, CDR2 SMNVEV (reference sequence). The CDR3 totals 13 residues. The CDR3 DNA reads TGTGCCAGCAGTTTATGGGCGGATCAGCCCCAGCATTTT. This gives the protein CASSLWADQPQHF.

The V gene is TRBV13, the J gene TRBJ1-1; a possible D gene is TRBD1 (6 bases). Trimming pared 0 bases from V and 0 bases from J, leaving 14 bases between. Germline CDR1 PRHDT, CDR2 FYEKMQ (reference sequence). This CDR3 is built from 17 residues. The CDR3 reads CASSLGAYREVNTEAFF. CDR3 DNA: TGTGCCAGCAGCTTAGGCGCATACAGGGAGGTGAACACTGAAGCTTTCTTT. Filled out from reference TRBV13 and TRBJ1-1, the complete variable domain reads AAGVIQSPRHLIKEKRETATLKCYPIPRHDTVYWYQQGPGQDPQFLISFYEKMQSDKGSIPDRFSAQQFSDYHSELNMSSLELGDSALYFCASSLGAYREVNTEAFFGQGTRLTVV.

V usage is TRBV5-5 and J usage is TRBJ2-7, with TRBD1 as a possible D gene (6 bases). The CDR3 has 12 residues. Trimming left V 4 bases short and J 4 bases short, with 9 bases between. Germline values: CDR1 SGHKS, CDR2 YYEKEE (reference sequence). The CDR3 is CASSQGGYEQYF. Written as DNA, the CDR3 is TGTGCCAGCAGCCAAGGGGGTTACGAGCAGTACTTC.

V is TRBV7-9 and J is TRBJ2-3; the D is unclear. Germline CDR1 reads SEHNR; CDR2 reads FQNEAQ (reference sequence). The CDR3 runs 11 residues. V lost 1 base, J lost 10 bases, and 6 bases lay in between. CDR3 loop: CASSLGAPQYF. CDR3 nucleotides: TGTGCCAGCAGCTTAGGGGCACCGCAGTATTTT.

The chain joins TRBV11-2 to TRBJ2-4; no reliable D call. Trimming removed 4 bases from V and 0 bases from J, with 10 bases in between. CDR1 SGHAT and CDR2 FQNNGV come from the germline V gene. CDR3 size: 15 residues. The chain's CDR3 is CASSSVPVAKNIQYF. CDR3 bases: TGTGCCAGCAGCTCGGTACCGGTAGCCAAAAACATTCAGTACTTC.

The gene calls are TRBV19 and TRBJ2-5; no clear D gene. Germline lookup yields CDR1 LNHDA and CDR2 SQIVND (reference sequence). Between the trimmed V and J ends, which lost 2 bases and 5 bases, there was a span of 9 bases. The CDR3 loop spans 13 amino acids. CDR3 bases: TGTGCCAGTAGTATATCCGAATCGGAGACCCAGTACTTC. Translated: CASSISESETQYF.

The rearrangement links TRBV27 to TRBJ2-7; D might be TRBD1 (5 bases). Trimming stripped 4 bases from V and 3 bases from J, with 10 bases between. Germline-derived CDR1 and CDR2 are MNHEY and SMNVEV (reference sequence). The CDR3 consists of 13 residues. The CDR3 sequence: CASSSDRNYEQYF. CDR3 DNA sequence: TGTGCCAGCAGTTCTGACAGAAACTACGAGCAGTACTTC.

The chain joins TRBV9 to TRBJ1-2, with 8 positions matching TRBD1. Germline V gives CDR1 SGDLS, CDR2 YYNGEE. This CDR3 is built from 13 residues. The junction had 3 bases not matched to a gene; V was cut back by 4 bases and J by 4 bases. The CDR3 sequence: CASSQTGGYGYTF. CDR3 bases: TGTGCCAGCAGCCAAACAGGGGGCTATGGCTACACCTTC.

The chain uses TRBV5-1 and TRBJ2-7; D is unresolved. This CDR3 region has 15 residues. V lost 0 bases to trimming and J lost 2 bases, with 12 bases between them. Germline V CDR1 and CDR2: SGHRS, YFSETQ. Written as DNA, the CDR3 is TGCGCCAGCAGCTTGGCCGAAAGCCACACCTACGAGCAGTACTTC. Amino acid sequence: CASSLAESHTYEQYF.

The CDR3 sequence: CASSLAQAGDTQYF. The CDR3 DNA follows: TGTGCCAGCAGCTTAGCCCAGGCGGGGGATACGCAGTATTTT. V and J are TRBV13 and TRBJ2-3; tentatively, D is TRBD2 (6 bases). Trimming removed 1 base from V and 6 bases from J, with 11 bases in between. The CDR3 contains 14 residues. Germline assignment: CDR1 PRHDT and CDR2 FYEKMQ (reference sequence).

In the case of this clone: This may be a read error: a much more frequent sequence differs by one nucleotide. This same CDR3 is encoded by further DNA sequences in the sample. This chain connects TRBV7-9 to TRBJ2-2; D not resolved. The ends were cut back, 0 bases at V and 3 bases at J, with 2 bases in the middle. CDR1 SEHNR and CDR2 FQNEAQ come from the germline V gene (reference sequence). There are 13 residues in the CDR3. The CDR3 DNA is TGTGCCAGCAGCTTAGCCGACACCGGGGAGCTGTTTTTT. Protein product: CASSLADTGELFF.

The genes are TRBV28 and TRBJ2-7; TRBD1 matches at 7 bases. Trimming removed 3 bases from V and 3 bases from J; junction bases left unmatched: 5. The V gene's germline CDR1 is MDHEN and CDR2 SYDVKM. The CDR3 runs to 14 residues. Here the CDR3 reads CASSFGTALYEQYF. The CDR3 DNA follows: TGTGCCAGCAGTTTTGGGACAGCACTCTACGAGCAGTACTTC.

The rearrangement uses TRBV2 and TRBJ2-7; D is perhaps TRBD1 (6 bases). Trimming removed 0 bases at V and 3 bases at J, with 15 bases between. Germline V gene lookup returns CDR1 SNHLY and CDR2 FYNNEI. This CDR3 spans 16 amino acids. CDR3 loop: CASSEASGQSIYEQYF. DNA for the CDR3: TGTGCCAGCAGTGAAGCCTCCGGACAGTCCATCTACGAGCAGTACTTC.

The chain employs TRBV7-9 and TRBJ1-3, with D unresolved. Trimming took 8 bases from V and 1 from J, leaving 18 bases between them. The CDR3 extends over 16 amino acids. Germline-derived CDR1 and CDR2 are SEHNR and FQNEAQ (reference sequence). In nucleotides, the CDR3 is TGTGCCAGCTTCGAAGGGTGGGGTTATTCTGGAAACACCATATATTTT. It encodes CASFEGWGYSGNTIYF.

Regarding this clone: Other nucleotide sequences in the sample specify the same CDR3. CDR3 nucleotides: TGTGCCAGCAGTTCAACCTTATACGAGCAGTACTTC. Translating gives CASSSTLYEQYF. This chain uses TRBV11-2 with TRBJ2-7; the D is unclear. The CDR3 contains 12 residues. The V and J ends lost 6 bases and 4 bases respectively, with 10 bases between them. Germline V gene sequence: CDR1 SGHAT, CDR2 FQNNGV.

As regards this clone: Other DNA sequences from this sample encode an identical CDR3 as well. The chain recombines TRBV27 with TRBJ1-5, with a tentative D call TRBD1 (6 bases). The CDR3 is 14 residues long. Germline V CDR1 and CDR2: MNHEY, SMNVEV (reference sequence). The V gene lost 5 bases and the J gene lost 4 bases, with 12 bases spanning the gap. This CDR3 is CASSPGTNNQPQHF. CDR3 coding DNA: TGTGCCAGCAGTCCCGGGACAAATAATCAGCCCCAGCATTTT.

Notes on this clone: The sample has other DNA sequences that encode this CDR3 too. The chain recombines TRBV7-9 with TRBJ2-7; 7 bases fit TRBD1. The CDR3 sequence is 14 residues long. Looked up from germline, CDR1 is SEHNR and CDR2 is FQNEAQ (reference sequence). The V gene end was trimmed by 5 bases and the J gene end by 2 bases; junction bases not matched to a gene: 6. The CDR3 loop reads CASSPRDSTYEQYF. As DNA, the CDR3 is TGTGCCAGCAGCCCAAGGGACAGCACCTACGAGCAGTACTTC.

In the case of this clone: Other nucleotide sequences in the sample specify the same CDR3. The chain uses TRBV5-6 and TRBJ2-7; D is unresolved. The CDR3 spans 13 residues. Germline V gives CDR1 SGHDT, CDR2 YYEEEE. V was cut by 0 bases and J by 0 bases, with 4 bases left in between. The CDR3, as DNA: TGTGCCAGCAGCTTGGAAAGCTCCTACGAGCAGTACTTC. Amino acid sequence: CASSLESSYEQYF.

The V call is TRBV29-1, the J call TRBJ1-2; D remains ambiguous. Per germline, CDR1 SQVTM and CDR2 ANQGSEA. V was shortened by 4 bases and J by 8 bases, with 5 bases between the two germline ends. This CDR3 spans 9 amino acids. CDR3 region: CSVGEGYTF. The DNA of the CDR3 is TGCAGCGTTGGGGAAGGCTACACCTTC.

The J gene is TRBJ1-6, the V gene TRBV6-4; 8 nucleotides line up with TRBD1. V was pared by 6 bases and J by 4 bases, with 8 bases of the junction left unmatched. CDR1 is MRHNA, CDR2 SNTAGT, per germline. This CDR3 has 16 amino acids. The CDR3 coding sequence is TGTGCCAGCAGAACCCCGGGACAGGCTTATAATTCACCCCTCCACTTT. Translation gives CASRTPGQAYNSPLHF.

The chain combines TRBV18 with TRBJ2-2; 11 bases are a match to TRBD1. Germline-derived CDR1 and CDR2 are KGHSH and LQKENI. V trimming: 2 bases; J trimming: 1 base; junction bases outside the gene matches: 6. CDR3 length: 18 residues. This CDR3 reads CASSPGQGARLNTGELFF. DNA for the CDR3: TGTGCCAGCTCACCAGGACAGGGGGCAAGGTTGAACACCGGGGAGCTGTTTTTT.

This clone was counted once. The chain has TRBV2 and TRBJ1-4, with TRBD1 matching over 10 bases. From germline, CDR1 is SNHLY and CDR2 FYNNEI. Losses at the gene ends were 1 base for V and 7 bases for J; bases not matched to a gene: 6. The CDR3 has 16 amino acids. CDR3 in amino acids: CASSEGTGGLGEKLFF. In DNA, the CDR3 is TGTGCCAGCAGTGAAGGGACAGGGGGTTTAGGTGAAAAACTGTTTTTT.

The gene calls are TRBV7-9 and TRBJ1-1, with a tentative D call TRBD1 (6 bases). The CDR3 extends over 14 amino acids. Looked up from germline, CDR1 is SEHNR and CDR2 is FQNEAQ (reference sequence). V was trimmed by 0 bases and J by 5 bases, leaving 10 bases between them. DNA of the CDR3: TGTGCCAGCAGCTTAGCCAGGGGAGGAACTGAAGCTTTCTTT. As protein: CASSLARGGTEAFF.

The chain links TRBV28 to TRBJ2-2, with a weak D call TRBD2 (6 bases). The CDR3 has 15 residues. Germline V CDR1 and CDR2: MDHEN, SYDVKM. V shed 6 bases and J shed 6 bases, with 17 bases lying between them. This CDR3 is CASSIPWGEAGELFF. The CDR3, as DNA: TGTGCCAGCAGCATCCCGTGGGGGGAGGCCGGGGAGCTGTTTTTT.

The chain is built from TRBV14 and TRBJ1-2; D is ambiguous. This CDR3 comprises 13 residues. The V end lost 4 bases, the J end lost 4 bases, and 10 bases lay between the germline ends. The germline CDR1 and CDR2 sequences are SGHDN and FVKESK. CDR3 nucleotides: TGTGCCAGCAGCCCCTACAAGACCTATGGCTACACCTTC. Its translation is CASSPYKTYGYTF.

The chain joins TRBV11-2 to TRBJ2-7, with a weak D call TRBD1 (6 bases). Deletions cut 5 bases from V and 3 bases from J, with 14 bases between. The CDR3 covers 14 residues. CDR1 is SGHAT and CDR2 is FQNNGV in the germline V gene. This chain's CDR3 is CASSHPNRDYEQYF. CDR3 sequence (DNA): TGTGCCAGCAGCCACCCGAACAGGGACTACGAGCAGTACTTC.

In nucleotides, the CDR3 is TGTGCCAGCAGTTTACACATCGGGACAGGCTTTCTCGATACGCAGTATTTT. Its protein is CASSLHIGTGFLDTQYF. The chain links TRBV27 to TRBJ2-3; 8 bases are shared with TRBD1. Germline V gene data show CDR1 as MNHEY and CDR2 as SMNVEV (reference sequence). Trimming at V came to 2 bases and at J to 6 bases, leaving 13 bases not matched to a gene. The CDR3 is 17 amino acids.

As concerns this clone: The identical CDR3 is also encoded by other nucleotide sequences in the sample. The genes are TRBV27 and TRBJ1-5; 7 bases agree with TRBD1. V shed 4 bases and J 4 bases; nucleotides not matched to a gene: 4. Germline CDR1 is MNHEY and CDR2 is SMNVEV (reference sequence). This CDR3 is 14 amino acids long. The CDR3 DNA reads TGTGCCAGCAGTTACGCAGGGGGGAATCAGCCCCAGCATTTT. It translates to CASSYAGGNQPQHF.

The CDR3 DNA sequence: TGCGCCAGCAGCTTGCCCCAGGGGAGCTCCGAGCAGTACTTC. The encoded protein is CASSLPQGSSEQYF. The rearrangement uses TRBV5-1 and TRBJ2-7; D is possibly TRBD1 (6 bases). The CDR3 consists of 14 residues. Trimming left V 1 base short and J 6 bases short, with 14 bases between. Germline V CDR1 and CDR2: SGHRS, YFSETQ.

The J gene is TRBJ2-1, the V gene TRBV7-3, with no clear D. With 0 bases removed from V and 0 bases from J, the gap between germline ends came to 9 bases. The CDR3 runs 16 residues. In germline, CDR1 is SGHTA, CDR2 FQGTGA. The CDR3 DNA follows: TGTGCCAGCAGCTTAACGAAGGCGAGCTCCTACAATGAGCAGTTCTTC. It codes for CASSLTKASSYNEQFF.